This TCR beta chain was observed in a study of blood T cell repertoires in COVID-19. The CDR3 runs 15 residues. Germline CDR1 reads KGHSH; CDR2 reads LQKENI. V gave up 4 bases and J gave up 7 bases; unmatched junction bases: 6. Repertoires were generated with immunoSEQ multiplex PCR, while TCRdb's copy carries only in-frame clones and drops some. The sample holds about 89,000 clones, roughly 80% seen once. The V and J genes are TRBV18 and TRBJ1-5; 11 nucleotides align to TRBD1. The sequenced material came from peripheral blood. The clonotype was recovered from a woman older than 75 with acute or convalescent COVID-19. Written as DNA, the CDR3 is TGTGCCAGCTCACTGGGACAGGGGGTTATCCAGCCCCAGCATTTT. The encoded protein is CASSLGQGVIQPQHF.